A single sample gave rise to the 26 T cell receptor beta chains below, sequenced in a study of memory CD4+ T cells and cytomegalovirus serostatus. Profiling relied on immunoSEQ multiplex PCR, and the TCRdb table lists in-frame clones only, not all of them. The sample includes approximately 50,000 clones, over 70% of them seen just once. The sort gate was single viable CD3+CD4+CD8-CD45RO+ cells for memory CD4+ T cells. The sample was memory CD4+ T cells from blood. These receptors originate from an adult in good health and CMV-seropositive.

The V and J genes are TRBV7-9 and TRBJ1-4; D is perhaps TRBD1 (5 bases). Germline V gene sequence: CDR1 SEHNR, CDR2 FQNEAQ (reference sequence). Trimming left V 7 bases short and J 6 bases short, with 18 bases between. The CDR3 covers 15 residues. Here the CDR3 DNA reads TGTGCCAGCACCCACTCGTTGTGGGGGGATGAAAAACTGTTTTTT. The encoded protein is CASTHSLWGDEKLFF. Combining the CDR3 with reference TRBV7-9 and TRBJ1-4 gives the whole variable domain DTGVSQNPRHKITKRGQNVTFRCDPISEHNRLYWYRQTLGQGPEFLTYFQNEAQLEKSRLLSDRFSAERPKGSFSTLEIQRTEQGDSAMYLCASTHSLWGDEKLFFGSGTQLSVL.

This chain uses TRBV7-8 with TRBJ1-4; no definite D call. V lost 5 bases, J lost 3 bases, and 13 bases lay in between. The CDR3 sequence is 15 residues long. CDR1 SGHVS and CDR2 FQNEAQ come from the germline V gene. The chain's CDR3 is CASSPFTGANEKLFF. In DNA, the CDR3 is TGTGCCAGCAGCCCCTTTACCGGAGCTAATGAAAAACTGTTTTTT.

The chain links TRBV19 to TRBJ1-2; no reliable D call. The CDR3 totals 13 residues. Trimming took off 6 bases at V and 8 bases at J, with 16 bases between the two ends. Germline V gene lookup returns CDR1 LNHDA and CDR2 SQIVND (reference sequence). CDR3 nucleotides: TGTGCCAGTAGACGGCCCGCCCAAGAGGGCTACACCTTC. This encodes CASRRPAQEGYTF. Complete variable domain (other parts from reference TRBV19 and TRBJ1-2): DGGITQSPKYLFRKEGQNVTLSCEQNLNHDAMYWYRQDPGQGLRLIYYSQIVNDFQKGDIAEGYSVSREKKESFPLTVTSAQKNPTAFYLCASRRPAQEGYTFGSGTRLTVV.

The J gene is TRBJ2-3, the V gene TRBV6-1, with 7 positions matching TRBD1. Per the germline V gene, CDR1 is MNHNS and CDR2 is SASEGT. The CDR3 is 15 amino acids. The junction had 8 bases not matched to a gene; V was cut back by 6 bases and J by 2 bases. The DNA for the CDR3 is TGTGCCAGCAGGACAGGGTTAGGATTCACAGATACGCAGTATTTT. Its translation: CASRTGLGFTDTQYF.

The rearrangement links TRBV19 to TRBJ2-2, with 7 bases that match TRBD2. The CDR3 consists of 16 residues. CDR1 LNHDA and CDR2 SQIVND come from the germline V gene (reference sequence). J lost 0 bases, V lost 5 bases, and 6 bases had no gene match. DNA for the CDR3: TGTGCCAGTAGTCCTCCAGGGAGGGCGAACACCGGGGAGCTGTTTTTT. It translates to CASSPPGRANTGELFF.

This clone has only a few counts. The chain recombines TRBV7-2 with TRBJ2-1; D unresolved. Germline V gives CDR1 SGHTA, CDR2 FQGNSA. This CDR3 is built from 13 residues. Trimming cost V 2 bases and J 7 bases, with 9 bases left between them. As DNA, the CDR3 is TGTGCCAGCAGCTTAAGCTCCTGGAATGAGCAGTTCTTC. Translated, it gives CASSLSSWNEQFF. Combining the CDR3 with reference TRBV7-2 and TRBJ2-1 gives the whole variable domain GAGVSQSPSNKVTEKGKDVELRCDPISGHTALYWYRQSLGQGLEFLIYFQGNSAPDKSGLPSDRFSAERTGGSVSTLTIQRTQQEDSAVYLCASSLSSWNEQFFGPGTRLTVL.

The chain combines TRBV2 with TRBJ2-3; D is unclear. The CDR3 consists of 12 residues. The V and J ends lost 7 bases and 0 bases respectively, with 5 bases between them. Germline-derived CDR1 and CDR2 are SNHLY and FYNNEI. Written as DNA, the CDR3 is TGTGCCAGCACGCCTAGCACAGATACGCAGTATTTT. Translated, it gives CASTPSTDTQYF.

Only a few counts were recorded for this clone. This sequence joins TRBV2 and TRBJ2-1; D perhaps matches TRBD2 (5 bases). This CDR3 contains 13 residues. Trimming removed 6 bases at V and 6 bases at J, with 12 bases between. The germline V gene encodes CDR1 SNHLY and CDR2 FYNNEI. CDR3 residues: CASSPGGSNEQFF. In DNA, the CDR3 is TGTGCCAGCAGCCCAGGAGGTAGCAATGAGCAGTTCTTC.

V and J are TRBV2 and TRBJ1-2; weak D call: TRBD1 (5 bases). Germline V gene sequence: CDR1 SNHLY, CDR2 FYNNEI. Trimming took 4 bases from V and 4 from J, leaving 16 bases between them. The CDR3 totals 15 residues. CDR3 DNA sequence: TGTGCCAGCAGTGGGGCCCGGGACCTATTCTATGGCTACACCTTC. Translated, it gives CASSGARDLFYGYTF.

The V and J genes are TRBV18 and TRBJ2-2; D gene uncertain. Germline-derived CDR1 and CDR2 are KGHSH and LQKENI. This CDR3 comprises 15 residues. With 0 bases removed from V and 4 bases from J, the gap between germline ends came to 9 bases. The CDR3 bases are TGTGCCAGCTCACCACCGAGTAGCATCACCGGGGAGCTGTTTTTT. It is translated as CASSPPSSITGELFF.

The chain employs TRBV7-2 and TRBJ1-2, with 7 nucleotides matching TRBD1. The CDR3 contains 15 residues. V trimming: 1 base; J trimming: 1 base; junction bases outside the gene matches: 3. Germline V gives CDR1 SGHTA, CDR2 FQGNSA. CDR3 nucleotides: TGTGCCAGCAGCTTAGTGGGACAGAGTAACTATGGCTACACCTTC. This encodes CASSLVGQSNYGYTF.

This chain connects TRBV5-4 to TRBJ2-6; 7 bases fit TRBD1. The CDR3 loop spans 15 amino acids. Germline V lookup: CDR1 SGHNT, CDR2 YYREEE (reference sequence). The trim removed 4 bases at V and 4 bases at J, leaving 5 bases unmatched. CDR3 bases: TGTGCCAGCAGCCCTACAGGGGCCGGGGCCAACGTCCTGACTTTC. Translation gives CASSPTGAGANVLTF. The whole variable domain, remainder taken from reference TRBV5-4 and TRBJ2-6, is ETGVTQSPTHLIKTRGQQVTLRCSSQSGHNTVSWYQQALGQGPQFIFQYYREEENGRGNFPPRFSGLQFPNYSSELNVNALELDDSALYLCASSPTGAGANVLTFGAGSRLTVL.

The rearrangement links TRBV7-6 to TRBJ2-3; tentatively, D is TRBD1 (5 bases). CDR1 and CDR2 from the germline V gene are SGHVS and FNYEAQ. V lost 5 bases, J lost 1 base, and 10 bases lay in between. The CDR3 covers 14 residues. The CDR3 sequence is CASSGLGGTDTQYF. CDR3 nucleotide sequence: TGTGCCAGCAGCGGTCTAGGGGGCACAGATACGCAGTATTTT.

The V gene is TRBV19, the J gene TRBJ2-4; D possibly matches TRBD1 or TRBD2 (5 bases each). The CDR3 has 14 residues. Germline V gives CDR1 LNHDA, CDR2 SQIVND (reference sequence). Trimming left V 4 bases short and J 8 bases short, with 15 bases between. The CDR3 DNA reads TGTGCCAGTAGTACGCAGGGTTCCGGGGACATTCAGTACTTC. Its translation is CASSTQGSGDIQYF.

The CDR3 nucleotides read TGCGCCAGCAGTGCAGGGGAGGGAGTTAATGAGCAGTTCTTC. Translating gives CASSAGEGVNEQFF. The J gene is TRBJ2-1, the V gene TRBV10-1; maybe TRBD2 (7 bases). The CDR3 loop spans 14 amino acids. Looked up from germline, CDR1 is WNHNN and CDR2 is SYGVQD (reference sequence). Trimming removed 4 bases at V and 7 bases at J, with 14 bases between.

J is TRBJ2-5 and V is TRBV2; D call uncertain. This CDR3 region has 15 residues. The ends were cut back, 4 bases at V and 3 bases at J, with 15 bases in the middle. Germline CDR1 and CDR2: SNHLY and FYNNEI. The CDR3 region has the DNA TGTGCCAGCAGTGTGACCACGGTCCTAAAAGAGACCCAGTACTTC. Its translation is CASSVTTVLKETQYF.

This clone has a single count. The CDR3 loop reads CASSGQGDYSNQPQHF. The CDR3 DNA is TGTGCCAGCAGTGGACAGGGAGATTATAGCAATCAGCCCCAGCATTTT. The gene calls are TRBV6-1 and TRBJ1-5; 7 bases line up with TRBD1. CDR1 MNHNS and CDR2 SASEGT come from the germline V gene. CDR3 size: 16 residues. Losses at the gene ends were 4 bases for V and 0 bases for J; bases not matched to a gene: 6.

The chain uses TRBV2 and TRBJ2-3; possibly TRBD2 for D (6 bases). The CDR3 totals 14 residues. CDR1 is SNHLY and CDR2 is FYNNEI in the germline V gene. V lost 5 bases and J lost 2, with 11 bases in between. This CDR3 reads CASSTLADTDTQYF. DNA for the CDR3: TGTGCCAGCAGTACATTAGCGGACACAGATACGCAGTATTTT.

The chain couples TRBV5-6 to TRBJ1-2; no clear D. The CDR3 is 12 amino acids. CDR1 and CDR2 (germline): SGHDT, YYEEEE. V was trimmed by 4 bases and J by 11 bases, leaving 15 bases between them. For the CDR3, the DNA is TGTGCCAGCAGCCCACCCGGACTCAGATACACCTTC. It yields the protein CASSPPGLRYTF. The full variable domain, completed using reference TRBV5-6 and TRBJ1-2, is DAGVTQSPTHLIKTRGQQVTLRCSPKSGHDTVSWYQQALGQGPQFIFQYYEEEERQRGNFPDRFSGHQFPNYSSELNVNALLLGDSALYLCASSPPGLRYTFGSGTRLTVV.

The chain uses TRBV7-7 and TRBJ1-4; D is unresolved. The CDR3 contains 13 residues. V lost 4 bases and J lost 0, with 3 bases in between. Germline V gene data show CDR1 as SSHAT and CDR2 as FNYEAQ (reference sequence). The CDR3, as DNA: TGTGCCAGCAGCTCCTCAACTAATGAAAAACTGTTTTTT. This encodes CASSSSTNEKLFF.

This sequence joins TRBV6-5 and TRBJ2-5; D is unclear. Germline-derived CDR1 and CDR2 are MNHEY and SVGAGI. CDR3 length: 13 amino acids. V was pared by 8 bases and J by 5 bases, with 15 bases between. CDR3 residues: CASSGGLMETQYF. In DNA, the CDR3 is TGTGCCAGCTCAGGTGGCTTGATGGAGACCCAGTACTTC.

This clone was counted only a few times. The chain has TRBV4-2 and TRBJ2-1; D might be TRBD2 (5 bases). V dropped 3 bases and J dropped 2 bases, with 20 bases sitting between them. The CDR3 consists of 18 residues. From germline, CDR1 is LGHNA and CDR2 YNFKEQ. The CDR3 region has the DNA TGTGCCAGCAGCCAGGCTAATATTCTAGCTTTCCCCTACAATGAGCAGTTCTTC. Translated, it gives CASSQANILAFPYNEQFF.

V usage is TRBV4-3 and J usage is TRBJ2-5; D not certain. The CDR3 totals 14 residues. Germline V gene data show CDR1 as LGHNA and CDR2 as YSLEER. V lost 0 bases to trimming and J lost 5 bases, with 10 bases between them. The CDR3 is CASSQDAVGETQYF. The CDR3 DNA reads TGCGCCAGCAGCCAAGATGCTGTGGGCGAGACCCAGTACTTC.

The chain combines TRBV28 with TRBJ2-7; 7 bases align to TRBD2. Germline lookup yields CDR1 MDHEN and CDR2 SYDVKM. The V and J ends lost 6 bases and 2 bases, in that order; junction bases with no gene match: 4. This CDR3 spans 13 amino acids. DNA of the CDR3: TGTGCCAGCAGCCCGGGGGGTCCCTACGAGCAGTACTTC. Protein product: CASSPGGPYEQYF.

J is TRBJ2-3 and V is TRBV7-8; D gene ambiguous. The length of the CDR3 is 14 residues. V was pared by 1 base and J by 2 bases, with 7 bases between. The germline gives CDR1 SGHVS, CDR2 FQNEAQ. CDR3 nucleotide sequence: TGTGCCAGCAGCTTAGGATCAGACACAGATACGCAGTATTTT. It yields the protein CASSLGSDTDTQYF. Variable domain in full (rest from reference TRBV7-8 and TRBJ2-3): GAGVSQSPRYKVAKRGQDVALRCDPISGHVSLFWYQQALGQGPEFLTYFQNEAQLDKSGLPSDRFFAERPEGSVSTLKIQRTQQEDSAVYLCASSLGSDTDTQYFGPGTRLTVL.

The chain links TRBV11-2 to TRBJ2-5, with 13 bases lining up with TRBD2. CDR3 length: 16 amino acids. V was clipped by 5 bases and J by 4 bases; unmatched bases: 7. Germline loops: CDR1 SGHAT, CDR2 FQNNGV. The CDR3: CASSTRTSGGSETQYF. The CDR3, as DNA: TGTGCCAGCAGCACAAGGACTAGCGGGGGTTCAGAGACCCAGTACTTC.